This T cell receptor (beta chain) is drawn from a study of T cells after yellow fever vaccination. General study findings and limits: Boosting was followed by the reappearance of most primary-vaccination clones (just under 98% CD4, about 90% CD8).

Template switching with 5'RACE generated the TCR cDNA and added a universal primer site and UMIs. TCRdb reanalysed the 5' RACE reads using MiXCR and keeps one entry per CDR3 protein. Of some 400,000 distinct CDR3 sequences in the sample, approximately 18% were seen once. Trimming took 1 base from V and 2 from J, leaving 14 bases between them. In germline, CDR1 is SGHRS, CDR2 YFSETQ. The CDR3 runs to 16 residues. This clonotype has just a few counts. Its antigen remains unidentified. The rearrangement links TRBV5-1 to TRBJ2-3; D not certain. The sequence was obtained from a man aged 18 to 35 who received the YFV17D yellow fever vaccine. The source material was PBMCs, sampled before the yellow fever booster vaccination. CDR3: CASSLTIHQLTDTQYF. The CDR3 DNA is TGCGCCAGCAGCTTGACGATCCATCAACTCACAGATACGCAGTATTTT. Supplemented by reference TRBV5-1 and TRBJ2-3, the full variable domain reads KAGVTQTPRYLIKTRGQQVTLSCSPISGHRSVSWYQQTPGQGLQFLFEYFSETQRNKGNFPGRFSGRQFSNSRSEMNVSTLELGDSALYLCASSLTIHQLTDTQYFGPGTRLTVL.